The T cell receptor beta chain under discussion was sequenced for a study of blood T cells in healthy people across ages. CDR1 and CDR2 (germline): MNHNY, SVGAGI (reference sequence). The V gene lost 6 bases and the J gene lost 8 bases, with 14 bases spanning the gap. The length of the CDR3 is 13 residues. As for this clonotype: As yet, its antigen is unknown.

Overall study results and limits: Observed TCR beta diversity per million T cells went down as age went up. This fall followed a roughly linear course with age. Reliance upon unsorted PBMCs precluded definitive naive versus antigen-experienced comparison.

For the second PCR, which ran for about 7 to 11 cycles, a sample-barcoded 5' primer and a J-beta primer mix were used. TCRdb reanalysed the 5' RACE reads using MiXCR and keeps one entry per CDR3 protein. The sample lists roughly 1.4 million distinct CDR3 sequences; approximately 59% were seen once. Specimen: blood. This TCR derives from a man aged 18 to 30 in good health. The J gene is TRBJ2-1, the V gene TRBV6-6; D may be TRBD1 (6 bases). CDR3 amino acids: CASRTGTPDEQFF. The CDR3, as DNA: TGTGCCAGCAGGACCGGGACACCTGATGAGCAGTTCTTC.